This T cell receptor (beta chain) is from a study of shared clonotypes between healthy human individuals (dated by TCRdb to 2019 to 2021). About the investigation overall: Three men and a couple of women, aged 18 to 49 years, made up the cohort. Different laboratories and diverse techniques were used to prepare libraries and sequence TCR repertoires, to increase sequencing depth and limit assay-specific biases. For each donor, CD4 naive and CD4 memory were each run on three plates, CD8 naive on two plates, and CD8 memory on one plate. Per donor, leukapheresis produced somewhere between about 0.94 and 9.5 billion PBMCs. Blood TCR repertoires of several healthy adults were deeply sequenced to estimate repertoire size and the extent of clonotype sharing between individuals.

Healthy HIV-negative adults with no recently reported acute infections or vaccinations were included as donors. All donors were Caucasian adults living in Nashville, Tennessee, USA. CD4+ T cells were enriched by magnetic negative selection, after which naive cells were positively selected on CD45RA and the negative fraction was taken as the memory subset. After blood collection by leukapheresis, PBMCs were isolated using Ficoll-Histopaque density gradient centrifugation and then cryopreserved in the vapor phase of liquid nitrogen. Analytical flow cytometry was used to check the purity and quantity of every magnetically sorted T cell population. Genomic DNA was isolated from every sorted fraction and measured by UV absorbance on a Nanodrop 2000c. As for this clone: No antigen is known for it. No much larger clonotype is one base removed from it; base qualities were not supplied.

The CDR3 runs 14 amino acids, cysteine and phenylalanine included. Just CDR3 DNA is preserved here, 42 bases in frame from base 1. The germline V gene provides CDR1 SGHTA and CDR2 FQGNSA. The junction shows trimming of 4 bases on V and 5 bases on J, and the gene matches do not reach 7 bases of it. Using the deep immunoSEQ assay, TCR CDR3 regions were amplified from genomic DNA by multiplex PCR. Extracted genomic DNA from each cell subset was spread evenly across all wells of several immunoSEQ 96-well plates, with each plate serving as a replicate. For sorted subsets, 150 to 250 ng of genomic DNA, equivalent to some 30,000 T cell genomes, went into each replicate PCR. Purified libraries were quantified with a Qubit 3.0 fluorometer, sized on a Bioanalyzer 2100, and re-quantified with the KAPA Library Quantification kit. Every immunoSEQ 96-well plate was sequenced on a separate single-read 150-cycle Illumina NextSeq 550 flow cell. Concerning the study's data processing: Because only junctional sequences without quality scores were contained in the immunoSEQ output, filtering matching that applied to full-length reads could not be performed. To assign V/J genes and CDR3, sequences were annotated against IMGT germline references using PyIR, a Python wrapper for IgBLAST v1.9. Reads were filtered out if the reads had weak V/J assignments (E-value above 1e-6), no CDR3, stop codons, out-of-frame junctions, or ambiguous translated residues. V3J clonotypes were defined as sequences sharing an identical inferred V gene, J gene, and CDR3 amino acid sequence. The percentage overlap between two repertoires was calculated by dividing the number of shared unique clonotypes by the size of the smaller repertoire. Richness of each repertoire was evaluated using RTK rarefaction, the Chao1 estimator, and Recon v2.1 estimates of unobserved clonotypes. For all TCRbeta clonotypes obtained by the gDNA method from a few donors, generation probabilities were computed with OLGA. This is the immuneACCESS table as TCRdb keeps it, with only in-frame sequences that have V and J called. A part of the clones is gone; compared with another copy, unresolved V genes explain less than half, and the rest is unexplained. V, J and clone size are taken as reported in that table, and D and trimming were inferred from the DNA itself. This sample comprises about 2.4 million clones, approximately 93% of them detected only once. Together, the top ten hold approximately 0.36% of the sample.

The paper's findings and limits, for the study overall: Higher generation probabilities were observed for clonotypes shared by all four sorted-subset donors than for non-shared clonotypes. Sampling was restricted to blood, and TCR repertoires in tissue are likely to differ from TCR repertoires in blood. Pairwise subsampling led to the expectation that sequencing depth would affect the degree of clonotype sharing among donors. Naive subsets generally had larger estimated clonotype richness than memory subsets did. The genetic and exposure-history diversity represented was limited by the small number of donors. Rarefaction of sorted-subset datasets indicated incomplete sequencing despite the large sequencing depth. Across four donors, around 5% of naive CD4, over 3% of naive CD8, 2% to 2.5% of memory CD4, and approximately 0.4% of memory CD8 clonotypes were shared.

The chain links TRBV7-2 with TRBJ2-5, with TRBD2 identical over 7 junction bases. Source material: naive CD4+ T cells from PBMCs. The sample's cell subset or site label, in plain terms: CD45RA+ positively selected. The sequence was obtained from a man in his late teens or twenties in good health. Some clones in this sample may be carry-over from other donors' samples. This receptor carries the CDR3 CASSYLRGGETQYF. The DNA reads as follows: TGTGCCAGCAGCTACCTCCGGGGAGGGGAGACCCAGTACTTC.